Below are 8 T cell receptor beta chains sequenced from a single sample in a study of cytomegalovirus exposure and HLA in healthy donors. Researchers ran the PCR with 60 Vbeta and 13 Jbeta primers. Sequencing used immunoSEQ multiplex PCR; TCRdb keeps in-frame clones, though not all of them. Seen here are some 120,000 clones, over 15% observed once, and the top ten hold 1.5% to 2%. Sequencing input: PBMCs. These TCRs come from a young woman in good health and CMV-seronegative.

The rearrangement joins TRBV23-1 to TRBJ1-2; D is uncertain. TRBV23-1 is given ORF status, its function remaining uncertain. The CDR3 has 13 amino acids. V was cut by 2 bases and J by 12 bases, with 16 bases left in between. The CDR3 region has the DNA TGCGCCAGCAGTCAACACCCCAGGCAGGCGAACACCTTC. Residues: CASSQHPRQANTF.

The chain employs TRBV2 and TRBJ2-5; 13 nucleotides agree with TRBD2. This CDR3 comprises 15 residues. Germline loops: CDR1 SNHLY, CDR2 FYNNEI. V shed 5 bases and J 5 bases; nucleotides not matched to a gene: 5. CDR3 nucleotide sequence: TGTGCCAGCAGTAGACTAGCGGGGGGAGGGGAGACCCAGTACTTC. Translating it yields CASSRLAGGGETQYF.

V and J are TRBV7-8 and TRBJ1-1, with TRBD1 as a possible D gene (6 bases). The CDR3 covers 12 residues. Germline V CDR1 and CDR2: SGHVS, FQNEAQ. With 8 bases removed from V and 4 bases from J, the gap between germline ends came to 11 bases. CDR3 bases: TGTGCCAGCGGCGTCAGGGGCACTGAAGCTTTCTTT. Translating it yields CASGVRGTEAFF.

This clone was observed a handful of times. The chain recombines TRBV7-9 with TRBJ2-5; D remains unclear. Between the trimmed V and J ends, which lost 5 bases and 1 base, there was a span of 14 bases. This CDR3 is built from 15 residues. Per the germline V gene, CDR1 is SEHNR and CDR2 is FQNEAQ (reference sequence). The CDR3, as DNA: TGTGCCAGCAGCGCGAAGGTTCTAGGCCAAGAGACCCAGTACTTC. It translates to CASSAKVLGQETQYF.

This clone turned up a few times. The V gene is TRBV27, the J gene TRBJ2-7; TRBD2 aligns across 11 bases. The CDR3 has 15 residues. Trimming took 2 bases from V and 1 from J; bases not matched to a gene: 1. Germline assignment: CDR1 MNHEY and CDR2 SMNVEV (reference sequence). In DNA, the CDR3 is TGTGCCAGCAGTTTAGTAGCGGGAGGGTCCTACGAGCAGTACTTC. Its translation: CASSLVAGGSYEQYF.

The chain is built from TRBV6-1 and TRBJ1-5, with D possibly matching TRBD1 (5 bases). Germline V gene data show CDR1 as MNHNS and CDR2 as SASEGT. The CDR3 consists of 13 residues. Trimming cost V 3 bases and J 9 bases, with 12 bases left between them. The CDR3 here is CASSDGPGGPQHF. The CDR3, as DNA: TGTGCCAGCAGTGACGGACCCGGGGGGCCCCAGCATTTT.

This rearrangement joins TRBV19 to TRBJ1-5; a possible D gene is TRBD1 (5 bases). The CDR3 consists of 15 residues. V shed 6 bases and J shed 0 bases, with 12 bases lying between them. Germline V CDR1 and CDR2: LNHDA, SQIVND (reference sequence). CDR3 in amino acids: CASSQGLDSNQPQHF. DNA of the CDR3: TGTGCCAGTAGCCAGGGCCTAGATAGCAATCAGCCCCAGCATTTT.

On this clone: One end of the junction fails to match germline, which may point to a read error. The chain combines TRBV30 with TRBJ1-5; perhaps TRBD1 as D (6 bases). From germline, CDR1 is GTSNPN and CDR2 SVGIG (reference sequence). The CDR3 loop spans 13 amino acids. For the CDR3, the DNA is TGTGCCTGGAATTCAGGGGTGGGTCAGCACCAGCATTTT. Translation gives CAWNSGVGQHQHF.